These 22 T cell receptor beta chains originate from one sample sequenced in a study of PD-1 blockade in classical Hodgkin lymphoma. The patients all showed relapse after autologous stem cell transplantation, while their brentuximab vedotin exposure varied. Magnetic negative selection of thawed PBMCs was the method by which CD4+ T cells were purified. The repertoire was sequenced with immunoSEQ multiplex PCR; TCRdb's copy has only in-frame clones and lacks some. The table includes around 36,000 clones, more than 80% detected once. The sequencing used CD4+ T cells from blood, collected at baseline. The receptors shown here come from a human donor with classical Hodgkin lymphoma.

The V call is TRBV30, the J call TRBJ2-7; tentative D call: TRBD2 (6 bases). Looked up from germline, CDR1 is GTSNPN and CDR2 is SVGIG (reference sequence). V dropped 1 base and J dropped 3 bases, with 7 bases sitting between them. The CDR3 has 12 amino acids. The CDR3 sequence: CAWSEGLYEQYF. CDR3 sequence (DNA): TGTGCCTGGAGTGAGGGACTCTACGAGCAGTACTTC.

The DNA of the CDR3 is TGTGCCACCAGCAGAAGAGGGGGCGCGGGGGACAACACTGAAGCTTTCTTT. Its protein is CATSRRGGAGDNTEAFF. The chain employs TRBV15 and TRBJ1-1; 7 positions agree with TRBD1. The junction had 11 bases not matched to a gene; V was cut back by 2 bases and J by 2 bases. Per germline, CDR1 LNHNV and CDR2 YYDKDF (reference sequence). CDR3 size: 17 residues.

The chain joins TRBV27 to TRBJ1-1; a weak D match, TRBD1 (6 bases). Looked up from germline, CDR1 is MNHEY and CDR2 is SMNVEV (reference sequence). V dropped 0 bases and J dropped 6 bases, with 11 bases sitting between them. The CDR3 is made up of 14 amino acids. The CDR3 sequence is CASSLSARTAEAFF. CDR3 DNA sequence: TGTGCCAGCAGTTTATCGGCCAGGACAGCTGAAGCTTTCTTT.

This chain joins TRBV7-3 and TRBJ2-3, with D unresolved. The V end was cut by 2 bases, the J end by 2 bases, with 8 bases between. This CDR3 is built from 14 residues. The germline V gene encodes CDR1 SGHTA and CDR2 FQGTGA. The CDR3 DNA follows: TGTGCCAGCAGCTTATCAAGGAACACAGATACGCAGTATTTT. Amino acids: CASSLSRNTDTQYF.

The chain joins TRBV27 to TRBJ2-1; D is uncertain. Trimming took off 7 bases at V and 0 bases at J, with 13 bases between the two ends. Germline V gene lookup returns CDR1 MNHEY and CDR2 SMNVEV (reference sequence). The CDR3 totals 15 residues. The CDR3 sequence is CASKTYQSSYNEQFF. The DNA of the CDR3 is TGTGCCAGCAAAACCTATCAGAGCTCCTACAATGAGCAGTTCTTC.

V gene TRBV18 combines with J gene TRBJ2-3, with D unresolved. The CDR3 spans 14 residues. Deletions cut 3 bases from V and 5 bases from J, with 12 bases between. Germline V CDR1 and CDR2: KGHSH, LQKENI. CDR3 residues: CASSPVQAKDTQYF. CDR3 DNA: TGTGCCAGCTCACCGGTCCAGGCGAAAGATACGCAGTATTTT. Using reference TRBV18 and TRBJ2-3 for the parts outside the CDR3, the full variable domain is NAGVMQNPRHLVRRRGQEARLRCSPMKGHSHVYWYRQLPEEGLKFMVYLQKENIIDESGMPKERFSAEFPKEGPSILRIQQVVRGDSAAYFCASSPVQAKDTQYFGPGTRLTVL.

The V and J genes are TRBV11-2 and TRBJ1-5; D not certain. Germline CDR1 and CDR2: SGHAT and FQNNGV. The CDR3 runs 14 residues. Trimming cost V 4 bases and J 1 base, with 8 bases left between them. The DNA of the CDR3 is TGTGCCAGCAGCTCCGGGGTAAGCAATCAGCCCCAGCATTTT. It translates to CASSSGVSNQPQHF.

The gene calls are TRBV28 and TRBJ1-1; no definite D call. V was trimmed by 3 bases and J by 10 bases, leaving 12 bases between them. The germline V gene encodes CDR1 MDHEN and CDR2 SYDVKM. The length of the CDR3 is 12 residues. The CDR3 loop is CASSFTPPRAFF. CDR3 DNA: TGTGCCAGCAGTTTTACTCCTCCTCGAGCTTTCTTT. The full variable domain, in which reference TRBV28 and TRBJ1-1 provide the parts outside the CDR3, is DVKVTQSSRYLVKRTGEKVFLECVQDMDHENMFWYRQDPGLGLRLIYFSYDVKMKEKGDIPEGYSVSREKKERFSLILESASTNQTSMYLCASSFTPPRAFFGQGTRLTVV.

The V call is TRBV5-1, the J call TRBJ2-3, with 8 bases lining up with TRBD2. The V gene's germline CDR1 is SGHRS and CDR2 YFSETQ. The CDR3 spans 15 residues. V was pared by 4 bases and J by 1 base, with 5 bases of the junction left unmatched. CDR3 in amino acids: CASSPGLAGTDTQYF. The CDR3 nucleotides read TGCGCCAGCAGCCCCGGACTAGCTGGCACAGATACGCAGTATTTT.

The chain couples TRBV2 to TRBJ2-2, with 7 nucleotides matching TRBD1. The CDR3 is 13 amino acids. CDR1 and CDR2 from the germline V gene are SNHLY and FYNNEI. Trimming removed 6 bases from V and 6 bases from J; junction bases left unmatched: 4. The CDR3 DNA sequence: TGTGCCAGCAGGGATGACAGGGCCGGGGAGCTGTTTTTT. The encoded protein is CASRDDRAGELFF.

V usage is TRBV10-1 and J usage is TRBJ2-7, with 9 bases that match TRBD2. Losses at the gene ends were 10 bases for V and 2 bases for J; bases not matched to a gene: 12. CDR1 WNHNN and CDR2 SYGVQD come from the germline V gene (reference sequence). This CDR3 contains 15 residues. The CDR3 DNA sequence: TGCGCCATGCCACGGGAGGCGGGAGGGCCCTACGAGCAGTACTTC. It is translated as CAMPREAGGPYEQYF.

The chain couples TRBV11-3 to TRBJ2-2; 10 bases agree with TRBD2. The CDR3 is made up of 19 amino acids. The J segment lost 6 bases and the V segment lost 5 bases, leaving 18 bases of the junction unmatched. Germline CDR1 and CDR2: SGHNT and YENEEA. As DNA, the CDR3 is TGTGCCAGCAGCCCCGACGGCTGGCTAGCGGGAGCGTCGGCCGGGGAGCTGTTTTTT. Its protein is CASSPDGWLAGASAGELFF.

The V and J genes are TRBV11-3 and TRBJ2-7; D gene uncertain. Germline lookup yields CDR1 SGHNT and CDR2 YENEEA. CDR3 size: 13 residues. V was shortened by 3 bases and J by 3 bases, with 9 bases between the two germline ends. The CDR3: CASSFESGYEQYF. As DNA, the CDR3 is TGTGCCAGCAGCTTCGAGAGTGGCTACGAGCAGTACTTC.

As DNA, the CDR3 is TGTGCCTGGAGTCCGTCGAGTGAGACGCAGTATTTT. Translated, it gives CAWSPSSETQYF. V gene TRBV30 combines with J gene TRBJ2-3, with D unclear. The CDR3 loop spans 12 amino acids. Per germline, CDR1 GTSNPN and CDR2 SVGIG (reference sequence). Trimming took off 2 bases at V and 9 bases at J, with 12 bases between the two ends.

The chain is built from TRBV7-2 and TRBJ2-2; 7 bases line up with TRBD1. This CDR3 is built from 16 residues. Germline V CDR1 and CDR2: SGHTA, FQGNSA. With V trimmed by 0 bases and J by 6 bases, 7 bases remained unmatched. The CDR3: CASSLAGGLVAGELFF. The CDR3 nucleotides are TGTGCCAGCAGCTTAGCAGGGGGCCTAGTAGCCGGGGAGCTGTTTTTT.

The chain combines TRBV28 with TRBJ2-1, with 7 nucleotides matching TRBD2. The CDR3 covers 16 residues. CDR1 is MDHEN, CDR2 SYDVKM, per germline. Trimming removed 4 bases from V and 8 bases from J; junction bases left unmatched: 14. The CDR3: CASSSWGGSVSDEQFF. CDR3 bases: TGTGCCAGCAGTTCCTGGGGGGGGTCTGTATCGGATGAGCAGTTCTTC.

This chain connects TRBV28 to TRBJ1-1, with D possibly matching TRBD1 (6 bases). The germline V gene encodes CDR1 MDHEN and CDR2 SYDVKM. The CDR3 spans 15 residues. The ends were cut back, 5 bases at V and 0 bases at J, with 13 bases in the middle. The CDR3 DNA reads TGTGCCAGCAGTCCACAGGGTCGACTGAACACTGAAGCTTTCTTT. It codes for CASSPQGRLNTEAFF. Variable domain in full (rest from reference TRBV28 and TRBJ1-1): DVKVTQSSRYLVKRTGEKVFLECVQDMDHENMFWYRQDPGLGLRLIYFSYDVKMKEKGDIPEGYSVSREKKERFSLILESASTNQTSMYLCASSPQGRLNTEAFFGQGTRLTVV.

This chain uses TRBV30 with TRBJ1-5; possibly TRBD1 for D (6 bases). The CDR3 spans 15 residues. Germline lookup yields CDR1 GTSNPN and CDR2 SVGIG (reference sequence). With 1 base removed from V and 4 bases from J, the gap between germline ends came to 14 bases. This CDR3 reads CAWSEGVDGNQPQHF. CDR3 coding DNA: TGTGCCTGGAGTGAGGGGGTGGATGGGAATCAGCCCCAGCATTTT.

The rearrangement joins TRBV18 to TRBJ1-2; 7 nucleotides line up with TRBD1. V lost 0 bases to trimming and J lost 3 bases; unmatched junction nucleotides: 16. Germline loops: CDR1 KGHSH, CDR2 LQKENI. The CDR3 is made up of 19 amino acids. The CDR3 sequence is CASSPPSGGRAYVDYGYTF. CDR3 sequence (DNA): TGTGCCAGCTCACCACCTTCAGGGGGGCGAGCCTACGTTGACTATGGCTACACCTTC.

This clone was observed a single time. The chain uses TRBV5-1 and TRBJ2-7; D may be TRBD1 (5 bases). This CDR3 is built from 13 residues. V lost 2 bases and J 5 bases, leaving 11 bases between the germline ends. Looked up from germline, CDR1 is SGHRS and CDR2 is YFSETQ. The CDR3 sequence is CASSLGRVDEQYF. The CDR3 region has the DNA TGCGCCAGCAGCTTAGGCAGGGTTGACGAGCAGTACTTC.

This clone was recorded once. The V and J genes are TRBV5-1 and TRBJ2-3; D call uncertain. This CDR3 is 17 amino acids long. V gave up 0 bases and J gave up 3 bases, with 17 bases separating them. Per germline, CDR1 SGHRS and CDR2 YFSETQ. The CDR3 here is CASSLERVRGSTDTQYF. The DNA of the CDR3 is TGCGCCAGCAGCTTGGAGCGCGTGCGAGGCTCAACAGATACGCAGTATTTT.

The chain carries TRBV9 and TRBJ2-1, with a weak D call TRBD2 (6 bases). Germline loops: CDR1 SGDLS, CDR2 YYNGEE. This CDR3 contains 16 residues. V shed 4 bases and J shed 3 bases, with 17 bases lying between them. The CDR3 region is CASSPPVRGNYNEQFF. The CDR3 DNA reads TGTGCCAGCAGCCCCCCGGTTCGGGGGAACTACAATGAGCAGTTCTTC.